The 3 T cell receptor beta chains reported below all come from one sample, sequenced in a study of cytomegalovirus exposure and HLA in healthy donors. Repertoires were generated with immunoSEQ multiplex PCR, while TCRdb's copy carries only in-frame clones and drops some. The table includes 70,000 or so clones, around 93% detected once. The sample taken for sequencing was PBMCs. These receptors all stem from a woman aged 18-30 years in good health and CMV-seronegative.

This chain links TRBV13 with TRBJ1-1; D uncertain. CDR1 PRHDT and CDR2 FYEKMQ come from the germline V gene (reference sequence). The V end was cut by 0 bases, the J end by 0 bases, with 5 bases between. The CDR3 has 14 amino acids. As DNA, the CDR3 is TGTGCCAGCAGCTTAGGGCGCCTGAACACTGAAGCTTTCTTT. Translation gives CASSLGRLNTEAFF.

The chain recombines TRBV19 with TRBJ2-1, with 11 bases that match TRBD1. V shed 7 bases and J 5 bases; nucleotides not matched to a gene: 10. Germline CDR1 is LNHDA and CDR2 is SQIVND (reference sequence). The CDR3 totals 16 residues. CDR3 nucleotides: TGTGCCAGTAAGGATCTGGACAGGGGGCTTAACAATGAGCAGTTCTTC. Its protein is CASKDLDRGLNNEQFF.

The rearrangement links TRBV27 to TRBJ2-3; 13 positions match TRBD2. The J segment lost 6 bases and the V segment lost 5 bases, leaving 8 bases of the junction unmatched. Germline loops: CDR1 MNHEY, CDR2 SMNVEV (reference sequence). The CDR3 extends over 16 amino acids. Here the CDR3 reads CASSPRGLAGADTQYF. The DNA of the CDR3 is TGTGCCAGCAGTCCCCGCGGACTAGCGGGAGCGGATACGCAGTATTTT.